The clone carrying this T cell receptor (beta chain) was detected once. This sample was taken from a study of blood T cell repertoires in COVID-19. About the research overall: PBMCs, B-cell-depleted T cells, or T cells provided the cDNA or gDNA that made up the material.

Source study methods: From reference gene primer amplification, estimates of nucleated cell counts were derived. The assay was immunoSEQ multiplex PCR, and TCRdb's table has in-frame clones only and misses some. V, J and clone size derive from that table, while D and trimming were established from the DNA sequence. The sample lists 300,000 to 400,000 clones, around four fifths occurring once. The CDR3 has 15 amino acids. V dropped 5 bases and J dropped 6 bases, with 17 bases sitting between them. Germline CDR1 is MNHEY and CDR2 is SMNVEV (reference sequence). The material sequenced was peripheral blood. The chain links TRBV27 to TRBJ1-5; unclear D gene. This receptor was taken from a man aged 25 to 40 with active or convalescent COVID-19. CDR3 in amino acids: CASSQQVPPGQPQHF. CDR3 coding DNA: TGTGCCAGCAGTCAGCAAGTCCCGCCGGGTCAGCCCCAGCATTTT.